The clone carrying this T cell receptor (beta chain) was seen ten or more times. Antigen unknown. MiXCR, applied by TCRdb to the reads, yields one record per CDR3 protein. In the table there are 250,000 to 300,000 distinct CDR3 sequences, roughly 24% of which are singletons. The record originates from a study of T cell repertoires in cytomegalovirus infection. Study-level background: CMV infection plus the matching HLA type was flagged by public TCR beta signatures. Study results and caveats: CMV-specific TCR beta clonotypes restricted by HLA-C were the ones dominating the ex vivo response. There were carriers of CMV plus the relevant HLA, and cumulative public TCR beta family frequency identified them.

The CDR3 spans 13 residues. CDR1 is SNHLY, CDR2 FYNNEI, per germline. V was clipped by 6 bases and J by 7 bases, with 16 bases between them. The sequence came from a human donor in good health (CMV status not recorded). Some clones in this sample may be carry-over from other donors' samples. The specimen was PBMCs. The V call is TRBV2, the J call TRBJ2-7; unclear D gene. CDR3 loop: CASRTGPLGEQYF. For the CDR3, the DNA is TGTGCCAGCAGGACGGGCCCGTTGGGAGAGCAGTACTTC.